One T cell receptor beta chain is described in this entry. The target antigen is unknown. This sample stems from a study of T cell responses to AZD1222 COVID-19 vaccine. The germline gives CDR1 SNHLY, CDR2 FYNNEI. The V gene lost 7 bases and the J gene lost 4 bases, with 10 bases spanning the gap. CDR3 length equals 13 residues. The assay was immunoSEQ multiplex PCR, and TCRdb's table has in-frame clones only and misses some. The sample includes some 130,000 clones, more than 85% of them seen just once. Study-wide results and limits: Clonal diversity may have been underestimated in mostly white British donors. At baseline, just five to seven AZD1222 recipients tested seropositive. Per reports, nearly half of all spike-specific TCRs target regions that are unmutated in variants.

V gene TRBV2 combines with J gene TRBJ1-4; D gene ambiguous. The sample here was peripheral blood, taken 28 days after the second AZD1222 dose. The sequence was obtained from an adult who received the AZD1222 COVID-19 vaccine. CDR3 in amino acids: CASIGRSNEKLFF. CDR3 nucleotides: TGTGCCAGCATAGGGAGGAGTAATGAAAAACTGTTTTTT. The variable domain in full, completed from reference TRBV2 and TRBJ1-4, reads EPEVTQTPSHQVTQMGQEVILRCVPISNHLYFYWYRQILGQKVEFLVSFYNNEISEKSEIFDDQFSVERPDGSNFTLKIRSTKLEDSAMYFCASIGRSNEKLFFGSGTQLSVL.